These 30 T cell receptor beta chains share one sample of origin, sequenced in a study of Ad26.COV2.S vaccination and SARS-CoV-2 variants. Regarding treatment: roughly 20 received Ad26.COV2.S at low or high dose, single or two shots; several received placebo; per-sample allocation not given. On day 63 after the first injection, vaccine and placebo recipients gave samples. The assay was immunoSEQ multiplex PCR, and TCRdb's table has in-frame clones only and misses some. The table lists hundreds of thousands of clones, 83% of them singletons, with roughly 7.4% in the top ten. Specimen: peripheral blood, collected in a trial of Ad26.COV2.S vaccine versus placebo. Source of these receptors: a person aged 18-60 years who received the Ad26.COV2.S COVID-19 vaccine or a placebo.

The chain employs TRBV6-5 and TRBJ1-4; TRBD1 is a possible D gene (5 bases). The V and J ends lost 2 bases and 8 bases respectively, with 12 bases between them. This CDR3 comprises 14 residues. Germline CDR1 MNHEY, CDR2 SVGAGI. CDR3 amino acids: CASSYGTGREKLFF. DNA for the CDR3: TGTGCCAGCAGTTACGGCACAGGACGGGAAAAACTGTTTTTT.

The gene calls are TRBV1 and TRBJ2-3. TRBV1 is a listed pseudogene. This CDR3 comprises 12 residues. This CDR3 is CTSSQRTDTQYF. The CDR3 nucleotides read TGCACCAGCAGCCAACGCACAGATACGCAGTATTTT.

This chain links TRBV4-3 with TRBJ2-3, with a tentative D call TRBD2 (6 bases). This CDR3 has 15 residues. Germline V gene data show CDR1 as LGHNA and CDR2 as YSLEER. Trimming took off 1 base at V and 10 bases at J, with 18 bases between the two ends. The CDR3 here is CASSQASSAVGAQYF. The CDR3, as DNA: TGCGCCAGCAGCCAAGCTTCTAGCGCCGTGGGGGCGCAGTATTTT.

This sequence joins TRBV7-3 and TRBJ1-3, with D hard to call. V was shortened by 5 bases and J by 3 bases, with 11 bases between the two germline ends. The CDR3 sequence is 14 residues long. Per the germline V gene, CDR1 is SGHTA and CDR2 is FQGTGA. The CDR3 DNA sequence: TGTGCCAGCAGCGCATCGGGCTTTGGAAACACCATATATTTT. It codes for CASSASGFGNTIYF.

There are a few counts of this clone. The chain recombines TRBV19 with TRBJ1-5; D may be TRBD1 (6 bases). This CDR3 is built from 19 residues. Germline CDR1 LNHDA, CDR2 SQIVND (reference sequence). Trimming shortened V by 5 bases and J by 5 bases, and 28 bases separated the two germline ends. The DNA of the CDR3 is TGTGCCAGTAGTGTCCTACAGGGAAGGGCTGGGGTGACGGATCAGCCCCAGCATTTT. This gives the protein CASSVLQGRAGVTDQPQHF.

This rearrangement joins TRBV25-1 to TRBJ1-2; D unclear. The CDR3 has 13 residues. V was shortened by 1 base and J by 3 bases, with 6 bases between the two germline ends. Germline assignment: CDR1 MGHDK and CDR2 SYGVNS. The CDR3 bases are TGTGCCAGCAGTGAATCCGGGGACTATGGCTACACCTTC. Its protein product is CASSESGDYGYTF.

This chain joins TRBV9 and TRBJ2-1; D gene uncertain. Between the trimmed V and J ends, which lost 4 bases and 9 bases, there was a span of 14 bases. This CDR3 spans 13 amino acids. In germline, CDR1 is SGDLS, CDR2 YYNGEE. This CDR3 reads CASSPAPDGEQFF. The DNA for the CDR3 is TGTGCCAGCAGCCCAGCTCCGGACGGTGAGCAGTTCTTC.

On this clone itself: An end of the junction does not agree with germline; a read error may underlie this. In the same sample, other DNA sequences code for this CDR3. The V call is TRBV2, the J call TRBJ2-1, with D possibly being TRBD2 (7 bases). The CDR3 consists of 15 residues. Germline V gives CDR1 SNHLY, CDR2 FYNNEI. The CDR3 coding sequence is TGTGCCAGCAACGGACTAGGGGGGGGCGGGGATGAGCTGTTCTTC. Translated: CASNGLGGGGDELFF. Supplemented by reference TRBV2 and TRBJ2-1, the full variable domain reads EPEVTQTPSHQVTQMGQEVILRCVPISNHLYFYWYRQILGQKVEFLVSFYNNEISEKSEIFDDQFSVERPDGSNFTLKIRSTKLEDSAMYFCASNGLGGGGDELFFGPGTRLTVL.

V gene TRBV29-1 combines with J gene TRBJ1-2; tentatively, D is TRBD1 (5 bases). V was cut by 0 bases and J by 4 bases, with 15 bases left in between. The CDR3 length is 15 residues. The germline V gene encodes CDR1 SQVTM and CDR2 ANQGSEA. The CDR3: CSVEDQGRDFYGYTF. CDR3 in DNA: TGCAGCGTTGAAGATCAGGGCAGGGACTTCTATGGCTACACCTTC. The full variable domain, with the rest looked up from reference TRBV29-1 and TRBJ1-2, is SAVISQKPSRDICQRGTSLTIQCQVDSQVTMMFWYRQQPGQSLTLIATANQGSEATYESGFVIDKFPISRPNLTFSTLTVSNMSPEDSSIYLCSVEDQGRDFYGYTFGSGTRLTVV.

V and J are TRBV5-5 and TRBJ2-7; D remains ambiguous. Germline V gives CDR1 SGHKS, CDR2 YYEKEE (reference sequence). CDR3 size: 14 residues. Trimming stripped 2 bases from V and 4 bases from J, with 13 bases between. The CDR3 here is CASSFGFARYEQYF. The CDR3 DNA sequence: TGTGCCAGCAGCTTCGGTTTTGCGAGGTACGAGCAGTACTTC.

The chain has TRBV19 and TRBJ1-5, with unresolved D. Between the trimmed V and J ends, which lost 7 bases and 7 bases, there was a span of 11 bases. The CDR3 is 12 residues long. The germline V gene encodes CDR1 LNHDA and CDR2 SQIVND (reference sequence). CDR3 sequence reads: CASKEGIQPQHF. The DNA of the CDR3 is TGTGCCAGTAAGGAGGGCATCCAGCCCCAGCATTTT.

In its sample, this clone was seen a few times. The CDR3 nucleotides are TGTGCCAGCAGTTTCTGGAACACTGAAGCTTTCTTT. Its protein is CASSFWNTEAFF. This rearrangement joins TRBV28 to TRBJ1-1; D unresolved. V was clipped by 3 bases and J by 1 base, with 3 bases between them. The CDR3 runs 12 residues. Germline-derived CDR1 and CDR2 are MDHEN and SYDVKM.

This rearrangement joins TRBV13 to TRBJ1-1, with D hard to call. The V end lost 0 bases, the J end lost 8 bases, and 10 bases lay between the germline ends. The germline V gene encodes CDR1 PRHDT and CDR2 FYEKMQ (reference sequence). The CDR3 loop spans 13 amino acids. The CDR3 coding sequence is TGTGCCAGCAGCTTAGGGGGCAGTTGGGAAGCTTTCTTT. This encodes CASSLGGSWEAFF.

CDR3 coding DNA: TGCGCCAGCAGCCCGGGCGCTAGCGGGAGTGCCCTTAGAGAGACCCAGTACTTC. This gives the protein CASSPGASGSALRETQYF. This chain links TRBV5-1 with TRBJ2-5; 10 nucleotides match TRBD2. V trimming: 4 bases; J trimming: 4 bases; junction bases outside the gene matches: 16. Looked up from germline, CDR1 is SGHRS and CDR2 is YFSETQ. The CDR3 runs to 18 residues.

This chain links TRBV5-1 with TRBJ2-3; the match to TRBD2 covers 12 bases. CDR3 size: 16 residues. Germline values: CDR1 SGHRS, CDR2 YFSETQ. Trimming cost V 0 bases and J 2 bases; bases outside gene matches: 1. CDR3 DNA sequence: TGCGCCAGCAGCTTGGGGACTAGCGGGGCCACAGATACGCAGTATTTT. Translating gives CASSLGTSGATDTQYF.

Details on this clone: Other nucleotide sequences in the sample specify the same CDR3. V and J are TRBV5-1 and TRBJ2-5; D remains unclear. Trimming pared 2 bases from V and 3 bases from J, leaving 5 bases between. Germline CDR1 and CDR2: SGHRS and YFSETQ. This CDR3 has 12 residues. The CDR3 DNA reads TGCGCCAGCAGCTTCCCAGAAGAGACCCAGTACTTC. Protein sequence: CASSFPEETQYF.

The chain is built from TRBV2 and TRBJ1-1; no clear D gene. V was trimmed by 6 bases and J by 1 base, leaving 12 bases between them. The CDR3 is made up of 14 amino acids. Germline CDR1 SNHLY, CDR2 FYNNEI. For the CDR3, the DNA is TGTGCCAGCAGCCTTATGACGGGGAACACTGAAGCTTTCTTT. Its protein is CASSLMTGNTEAFF.

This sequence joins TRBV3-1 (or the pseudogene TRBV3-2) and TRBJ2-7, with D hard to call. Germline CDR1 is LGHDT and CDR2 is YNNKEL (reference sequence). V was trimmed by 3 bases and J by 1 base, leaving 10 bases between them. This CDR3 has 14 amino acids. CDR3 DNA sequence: TGTGCCAGCAGCCAGTATCCACAATCCTACGAGCAGTACTTC. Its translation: CASSQYPQSYEQYF.

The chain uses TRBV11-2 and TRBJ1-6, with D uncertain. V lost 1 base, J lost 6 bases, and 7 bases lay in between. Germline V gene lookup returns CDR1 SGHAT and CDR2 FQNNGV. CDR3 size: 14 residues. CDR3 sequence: CASSLVNSNSPLHF. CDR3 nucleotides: TGTGCCAGCAGCTTAGTTAACAGTAATTCACCCCTCCACTTT.

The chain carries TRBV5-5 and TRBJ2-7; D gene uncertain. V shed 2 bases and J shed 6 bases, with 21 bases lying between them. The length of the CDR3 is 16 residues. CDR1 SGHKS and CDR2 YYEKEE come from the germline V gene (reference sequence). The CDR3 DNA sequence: TGTGCCAGCAGCTTCGGAGTCACGGTGAGACCCTCCGAGCAGTACTTC. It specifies CASSFGVTVRPSEQYF. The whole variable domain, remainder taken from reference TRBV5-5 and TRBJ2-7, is DAGVTQSPTHLIKTRGQQVTLRCSPISGHKSVSWYQQVLGQGPQFIFQYYEKEERGRGNFPDRFSARQFPNYSSELNVNALLLGDSALYLCASSFGVTVRPSEQYFGPGTRLTVT.

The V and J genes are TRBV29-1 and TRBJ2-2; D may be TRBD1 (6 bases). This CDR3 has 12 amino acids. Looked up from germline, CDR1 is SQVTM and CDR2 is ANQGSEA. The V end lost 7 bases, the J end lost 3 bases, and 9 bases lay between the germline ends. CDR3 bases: TGCAGCGGGCGACAGGACACCGGGGAGCTGTTTTTT. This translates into CSGRQDTGELFF.

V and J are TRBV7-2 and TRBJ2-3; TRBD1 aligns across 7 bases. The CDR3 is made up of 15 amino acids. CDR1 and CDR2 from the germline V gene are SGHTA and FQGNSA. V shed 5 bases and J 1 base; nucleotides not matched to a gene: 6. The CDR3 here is CASSRNRGGTDTQYF. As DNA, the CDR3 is TGTGCCAGCAGCCGCAACAGGGGCGGCACAGATACGCAGTATTTT. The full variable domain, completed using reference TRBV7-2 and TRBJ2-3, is GAGVSQSPSNKVTEKGKDVELRCDPISGHTALYWYRQSLGQGLEFLIYFQGNSAPDKSGLPSDRFSAERTGGSVSTLTIQRTQQEDSAVYLCASSRNRGGTDTQYFGPGTRLTVL.

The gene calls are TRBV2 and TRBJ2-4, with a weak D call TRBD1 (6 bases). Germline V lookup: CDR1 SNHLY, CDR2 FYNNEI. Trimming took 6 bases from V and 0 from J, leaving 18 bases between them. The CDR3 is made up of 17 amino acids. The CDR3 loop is CASSGTRSQLAKNIQYF. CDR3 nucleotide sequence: TGTGCCAGCAGCGGGACACGAAGCCAACTAGCCAAAAACATTCAGTACTTC.

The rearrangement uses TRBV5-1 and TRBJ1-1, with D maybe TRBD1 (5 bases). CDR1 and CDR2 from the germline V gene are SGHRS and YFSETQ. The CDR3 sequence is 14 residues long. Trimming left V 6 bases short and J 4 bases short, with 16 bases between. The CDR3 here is CASKGTLGGTEAFF. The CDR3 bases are TGCGCCAGCAAAGGGACTTTGGGGGGCACTGAAGCTTTCTTT.

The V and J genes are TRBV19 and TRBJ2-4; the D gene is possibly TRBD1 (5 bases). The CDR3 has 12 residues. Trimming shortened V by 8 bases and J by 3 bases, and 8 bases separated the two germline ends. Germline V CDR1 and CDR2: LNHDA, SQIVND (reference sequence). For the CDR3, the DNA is TGTGCCAGTCTAGACAGCAAAAACATTCAGTACTTC. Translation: CASLDSKNIQYF.

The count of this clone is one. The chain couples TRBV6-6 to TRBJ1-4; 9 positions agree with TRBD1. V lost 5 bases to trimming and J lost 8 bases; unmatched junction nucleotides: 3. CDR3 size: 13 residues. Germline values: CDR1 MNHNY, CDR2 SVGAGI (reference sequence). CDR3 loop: CASSRTGDEKLFF. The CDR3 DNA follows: TGTGCCAGCAGTCGGACAGGGGACGAAAAACTGTTTTTT.

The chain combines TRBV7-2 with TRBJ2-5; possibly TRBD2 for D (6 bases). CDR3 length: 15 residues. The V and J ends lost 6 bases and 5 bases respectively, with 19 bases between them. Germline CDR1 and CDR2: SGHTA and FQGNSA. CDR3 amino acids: CASSSPGLTPETQYF. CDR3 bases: TGTGCCAGCAGTTCGCCGGGACTTACTCCGGAGACCCAGTACTTC. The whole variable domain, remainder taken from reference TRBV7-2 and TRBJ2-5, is GAGVSQSPSNKVTEKGKDVELRCDPISGHTALYWYRQSLGQGLEFLIYFQGNSAPDKSGLPSDRFSAERTGGSVSTLTIQRTQQEDSAVYLCASSSPGLTPETQYFGPGTRLLVL.

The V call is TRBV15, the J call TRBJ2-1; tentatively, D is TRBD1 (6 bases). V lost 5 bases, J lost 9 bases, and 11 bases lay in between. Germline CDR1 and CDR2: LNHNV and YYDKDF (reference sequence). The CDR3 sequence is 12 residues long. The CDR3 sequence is CATSQWTVEQFF. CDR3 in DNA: TGTGCCACCAGCCAATGGACAGTTGAGCAGTTCTTC.

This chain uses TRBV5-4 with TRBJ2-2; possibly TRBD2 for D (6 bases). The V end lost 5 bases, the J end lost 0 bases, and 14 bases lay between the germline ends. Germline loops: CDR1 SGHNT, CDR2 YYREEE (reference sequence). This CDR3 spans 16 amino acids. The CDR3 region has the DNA TGTGCCAGCAGTAGGTCCCTAGCGACGAACACCGGGGAGCTGTTTTTT. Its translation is CASSRSLATNTGELFF.

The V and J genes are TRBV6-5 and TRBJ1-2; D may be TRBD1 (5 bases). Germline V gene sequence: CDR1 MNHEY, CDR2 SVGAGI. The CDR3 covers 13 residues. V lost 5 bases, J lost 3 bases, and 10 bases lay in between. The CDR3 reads CASSRAGHYGYTF. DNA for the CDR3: TGTGCCAGCAGTCGCGCGGGGCACTATGGCTACACCTTC.